Following are 20 T cell receptor beta chains from one sample sequenced in a study of tumor-infiltrating lymphocytes in localized non-small cell lung cancer. The protocol was immunoSEQ multiplex PCR, while the TCRdb copy is restricted to in-frame clones and leaves out a portion. The sample contains roughly 10,000 clones, 70% to 85% of which appear only once. Sequenced material: uninvolved lung tissue not adjacent to the tumor. The receptor source for this set is a human donor with non-small cell lung cancer.

This chain uses TRBV9 with TRBJ2-3; TRBD1 aligns across 8 bases. The CDR3 loop spans 13 amino acids. Trimming removed 4 bases from V and 8 bases from J; junction bases left unmatched: 6. The V gene's germline CDR1 is SGDLS and CDR2 YYNGEE. The CDR3 nucleotides read TGTGCCAGCAGCAGACGACAGGGGAGTACGCAGTATTTT. Protein sequence: CASSRRQGSTQYF.

This sequence joins TRBV28 and TRBJ1-5, with D unresolved. The V end lost 6 bases, the J end lost 7 bases, and 10 bases lay between the germline ends. Germline loops: CDR1 MDHEN, CDR2 SYDVKM. The CDR3 is made up of 12 amino acids. The CDR3 reads CASSPGSQPQHF. The CDR3 DNA sequence: TGTGCCAGCAGCCCCGGCAGCCAGCCCCAGCATTTT.

V usage is TRBV30 and J usage is TRBJ1-2, with 10 bases aligning to TRBD1. CDR3 length: 15 amino acids. The J segment lost 7 bases and the V segment lost 0 bases, leaving 8 bases of the junction unmatched. Germline CDR1 is GTSNPN and CDR2 is SVGIG (reference sequence). In DNA form, the CDR3 reads TGTGCCTGGAGTGTAGGACAGGGGGGGATAGGTGGCTACACCTTC. Encoded protein: CAWSVGQGGIGGYTF.

The chain carries TRBV10-3 and TRBJ1-1, with D perhaps matching TRBD1 (6 bases). The CDR3 spans 14 residues. V lost 7 bases, J lost 5 bases, and 17 bases lay in between. Germline CDR1 is ENHRY and CDR2 is SYGVKD. The CDR3 here is CAITHQAGDTEAFF. The DNA for the CDR3 is TGTGCCATCACCCACCAGGCAGGGGATACTGAAGCTTTCTTT.

The rearrangement uses TRBV19 and TRBJ1-2, with D possibly being TRBD1 (6 bases). The CDR3 runs to 13 residues. Trimming stripped 5 bases from V and 6 bases from J, with 13 bases between. Germline V lookup: CDR1 LNHDA, CDR2 SQIVND (reference sequence). The chain's CDR3 is CASSPTGPDGYTF. CDR3 sequence (DNA): TGTGCCAGTAGTCCTACAGGGCCCGATGGCTACACCTTC.

This clone has only one observation. V and J are TRBV11-2 and TRBJ2-1; D unclear. Trimming took off 8 bases at V and 7 bases at J, with 12 bases between the two ends. The V gene's germline CDR1 is SGHAT and CDR2 FQNNGV. The CDR3 has 12 residues. The CDR3, as DNA: TGTGCCAGCCAGCCAGGAGTGAATGAGCAGTTCTTC. Protein sequence: CASQPGVNEQFF.

J is TRBJ2-1 and V is TRBV7-2, with 9 bases identical to TRBD2. The CDR3 extends over 16 amino acids. V trimming: 5 bases; J trimming: 5 bases; junction bases outside the gene matches: 10. Germline V gene data show CDR1 as SGHTA and CDR2 as FQGNSA. The CDR3 loop reads CASSPWGSGSHNEQFF. CDR3 sequence (DNA): TGTGCCAGCAGCCCGTGGGGTAGCGGGAGCCACAATGAGCAGTTCTTC. Full variable domain (remainder filled in from reference TRBV7-2 and TRBJ2-1): GAGVSQSPSNKVTEKGKDVELRCDPISGHTALYWYRQSLGQGLEFLIYFQGNSAPDKSGLPSDRFSAERTGGSVSTLTIQRTQQEDSAVYLCASSPWGSGSHNEQFFGPGTRLTVL.

The chain is built from TRBV27 and TRBJ1-2; 8 bases are a match to TRBD1. The CDR3 length is 16 residues. V lost 5 bases, J lost 5 bases, and 13 bases stayed unmatched. Germline assignment: CDR1 MNHEY and CDR2 SMNVEV (reference sequence). CDR3 sequence: CASSPTGESGLYGYTF. The CDR3, as DNA: TGTGCCAGCAGTCCGACAGGGGAATCAGGATTATATGGCTACACCTTC.

This chain uses TRBV30 with TRBJ1-1, with D possibly being TRBD1 (6 bases). Trimming pared 1 base from V and 1 base from J, leaving 7 bases between. From germline, CDR1 is GTSNPN and CDR2 SVGIG (reference sequence). The CDR3 extends over 13 amino acids. This CDR3 reads CAWSGGQNTEAFF. The CDR3 bases are TGTGCCTGGAGTGGGGGGCAGAACACTGAAGCTTTCTTT. Looking up the rest from reference TRBV30 and TRBJ1-1 gives the full variable domain: SQTIHQWPATLVQPVGSPLSLECTVEGTSNPNLYWYRQAAGRGLQLLFYSVGIGQISSEVPQNLSASRPQDRQFILSSKKLLLSDSGFYLCAWSGGQNTEAFFGQGTRLTVV.

This chain joins TRBV4-2 and TRBJ1-4, with 9 bases matching TRBD1. V lost 4 bases to trimming and J lost 2 bases; unmatched junction nucleotides: 5. Germline loops: CDR1 LGHNA, CDR2 YNFKEQ. The CDR3 runs to 16 residues. CDR3 bases: TGTGCCAGCAGCCCCGGACAGGGGACTACTAATGAAAAACTGTTTTTT. The encoded protein is CASSPGQGTTNEKLFF.

The chain couples TRBV10-3 to TRBJ2-2, with D perhaps given as TRBD1 or TRBD2 (5 bases each). The CDR3 spans 15 residues. Germline V gene sequence: CDR1 ENHRY, CDR2 SYGVKD. Trimming stripped 5 bases from V and 11 bases from J, with 21 bases between. CDR3 bases: TGTGCCATCAGTAGCCGGGACGACAGAACACCTGAGCTGTTTTTT. Its translation: CAISSRDDRTPELFF.

The chain carries TRBV10-3 and TRBJ2-7; 9 positions match TRBD1. The V segment lost 5 bases and the J segment 1 base; nucleotides outside the gene matches: 6. This CDR3 region has 15 residues. Germline CDR1 is ENHRY and CDR2 is SYGVKD. For the CDR3, the DNA is TGTGCCATCAGTCGGGGACAGGGAGGATCCTACGAGCAGTACTTC. Its translation is CAISRGQGGSYEQYF.

This chain links TRBV7-8 with TRBJ2-7; perhaps TRBD1 as D (6 bases). Germline CDR1 is SGHVS and CDR2 is FQNEAQ. The CDR3 totals 14 residues. V lost 3 bases to trimming and J lost 3 bases, with 12 bases between them. The CDR3 sequence: CASSFTGQSYEQYF. The CDR3 bases are TGTGCCAGCAGCTTTACAGGGCAGAGCTACGAGCAGTACTTC.

The chain joins TRBV28 to TRBJ2-3; D gene uncertain. The CDR3 covers 12 residues. Germline assignment: CDR1 MDHEN and CDR2 SYDVKM. Trimming cost V 5 bases and J 6 bases, with 9 bases left between them. The CDR3 coding sequence is TGTGCCAGCAGTCCCCGGGTCGATACGCAGTATTTT. Translated: CASSPRVDTQYF.

The chain joins TRBV4-3 to TRBJ1-4, with D possibly TRBD1 on 6 matching bases. The V gene lost 2 bases and the J gene lost 3 bases, with 16 bases spanning the gap. Germline lookup yields CDR1 LGHNA and CDR2 YSLEER. This CDR3 has 17 residues. The CDR3 loop is CASSQYFTGSPNEKLFF. CDR3 nucleotide sequence: TGCGCCAGCAGCCAATACTTTACAGGGTCTCCTAATGAAAAACTGTTTTTT.

The sample holds one count of this clone. The V gene is TRBV5-1, the J gene TRBJ2-3, with no clear D. CDR1 is SGHRS and CDR2 is YFSETQ in the germline V gene. With 0 bases removed from V and 5 bases from J, the gap between germline ends came to 7 bases. The CDR3 has 13 amino acids. The CDR3 DNA reads TGCGCCAGCAGCTTGGCCGAGGTAGATACGCAGTATTTT. This encodes CASSLAEVDTQYF. The entire variable domain, with the rest obtained from reference TRBV5-1 and TRBJ2-3, is as follows: KAGVTQTPRYLIKTRGQQVTLSCSPISGHRSVSWYQQTPGQGLQFLFEYFSETQRNKGNFPGRFSGRQFSNSRSEMNVSTLELGDSALYLCASSLAEVDTQYFGPGTRLTVL.

In its sample, this clone was seen a few times. This chain joins TRBV23-1 and TRBJ2-7; 7 nucleotides match TRBD2. TRBV23-1 is an ORF; its function is uncertain. The CDR3 totals 15 residues. With V trimmed by 11 bases and J by 1 base, 14 bases remained unmatched. Written as DNA, the CDR3 is TGCGCCCCCGGGGTGACGCGGGAGTGTTCCTACGAGCAGTACTTC. This translates into CAPGVTRECSYEQYF.

This clone was detected a few times. This chain uses TRBV7-8 with TRBJ2-7, with a possible D match to TRBD2 (6 bases). V dropped 1 base and J dropped 3 bases, with 10 bases sitting between them. The CDR3 has 14 residues. The V gene's germline CDR1 is SGHVS and CDR2 FQNEAQ. The CDR3 nucleotides read TGTGCCAGCAGCTTAGTGGCGGGGAGCTACGAGCAGTACTTC. Translation: CASSLVAGSYEQYF.

CDR3 loop: CASSHDSGGYGYTF. CDR3 in DNA: TGTGCCAGCAGCCACGACAGCGGCGGCTATGGCTACACCTTC. The chain recombines TRBV5-6 with TRBJ1-2, with a possible D match to TRBD1 (5 bases). The length of the CDR3 is 14 residues. V shed 4 bases and J shed 4 bases, with 14 bases lying between them. Germline V gene sequence: CDR1 SGHDT, CDR2 YYEEEE.

The chain's CDR3 is CASSLNQGRAEAFF. The CDR3 coding sequence is TGTGCCAGCAGCTTGAACCAGGGGAGGGCTGAAGCTTTCTTT. V usage is TRBV11-3 and J usage is TRBJ1-1; tentative D call: TRBD1 (6 bases). The CDR3 consists of 14 residues. Trimming cost V 3 bases and J 6 bases, with 14 bases left between them. In germline, CDR1 is SGHNT, CDR2 YENEEA.